These 18 T cell receptor beta chains came from one sample sequenced in a study of blood T cell repertoires in COVID-19. Some clones are missing from TCRdb's copy, which holds only in-frame ones; the method was immunoSEQ multiplex PCR. Of some 390,000 clones in the sample, more than 80% were seen once. Sequencing was done on a sample of PBMCs or T cells enriched from blood (not recorded which). The receptors originated from a man younger than 40 who had recovered from COVID-19.

The chain combines TRBV6-5 with TRBJ2-7, with a possible D match to TRBD2 (6 bases). The CDR3 sequence is 14 residues long. V was cut by 8 bases and J by 0 bases, with 14 bases left in between. The germline V gene encodes CDR1 MNHEY and CDR2 SVGAGI. Here the CDR3 DNA reads TGTGCCAGCTCTAACGGCGGGGCCTCCTACGAGCAGTACTTC. Amino acid sequence: CASSNGGASYEQYF.

The CDR3 sequence: CASSWEGQLSSYEQYF. The CDR3 region has the DNA TGTGCCAGCAGCTGGGAGGGTCAGCTAAGCTCCTACGAGCAGTACTTC. This chain connects TRBV5-5 to TRBJ2-7; 7 bases fit TRBD2. The CDR3 runs to 16 residues. CDR1 SGHKS and CDR2 YYEKEE come from the germline V gene (reference sequence). V trimming: 3 bases; J trimming: 0 bases; junction bases outside the gene matches: 9.

The V gene is TRBV27, the J gene TRBJ2-7, with D perhaps matching TRBD1 (6 bases). The CDR3 sequence is 14 residues long. V shed 5 bases and J shed 0 bases, with 11 bases lying between them. From germline, CDR1 is MNHEY and CDR2 SMNVEV (reference sequence). Here the CDR3 reads CASSEGQSSYEQYF. In nucleotides, the CDR3 is TGTGCCAGCAGTGAAGGACAGAGCTCCTACGAGCAGTACTTC.

This chain links TRBV19 with TRBJ2-7; D remains ambiguous. Germline values: CDR1 LNHDA, CDR2 SQIVND (reference sequence). V gave up 3 bases and J gave up 3 bases, with 9 bases separating them. The CDR3 runs 13 residues. This chain's CDR3 is CASSIHSDYEQYF. CDR3 nucleotide sequence: TGTGCCAGTAGTATTCATTCAGACTACGAGCAGTACTTC.

The chain couples TRBV29-1 to TRBJ1-1, with D uncertain. Trimming took off 5 bases at V and 1 base at J, with 5 bases between the two ends. CDR1 is SQVTM and CDR2 is ANQGSEA in the germline V gene. The CDR3 contains 11 residues. The CDR3 here is CSVLGNTEAFF. CDR3 coding DNA: TGCAGCGTTCTAGGGAACACTGAAGCTTTCTTT.

Notes on this clone: In the same sample, other DNA sequences code for this CDR3. This chain uses TRBV7-3 with TRBJ2-1, with 12 positions matching TRBD2. V was clipped by 5 bases and J by 8 bases; unmatched bases: 7. CDR3 length: 15 residues. The germline V gene has CDR1 SGHTA and CDR2 FQGTGA. The CDR3 DNA reads TGTGCCAGCAGCCTCCGACTAGCGGGAGTCCATGAGCAGTTCTTC. Its protein product is CASSLRLAGVHEQFF.

V is TRBV19 and J is TRBJ1-5; a weak D match, TRBD1 (6 bases). Germline assignment: CDR1 LNHDA and CDR2 SQIVND (reference sequence). The CDR3 contains 14 residues. Trimming removed 7 bases at V and 7 bases at J, with 17 bases between. The CDR3 sequence is CASTTGAGAQPQHF. CDR3 sequence (DNA): TGTGCCAGTACCACCGGGGCAGGGGCCCAGCCCCAGCATTTT.

This chain joins TRBV6-5 and TRBJ2-5; 7 bases map to TRBD1. The germline V gene has CDR1 MNHEY and CDR2 SVGAGI. This CDR3 contains 13 residues. After removal of 6 bases from V and 4 bases from J, the junction contained 5 bases not matched to a gene. For the CDR3, the DNA is TGTGCCAGCAGCCTGACAGGGAGAGAGACCCAGTACTTC. Translating it yields CASSLTGRETQYF.

The chain links TRBV13 to TRBJ2-1; maybe TRBD2 (8 bases). Germline V gene lookup returns CDR1 PRHDT and CDR2 FYEKMQ (reference sequence). Trimming shortened V by 5 bases and J by 3 bases, and 26 bases separated the two germline ends. This CDR3 contains 19 residues. The CDR3 region is CASSTRQGKGTRVYNEQFF. DNA of the CDR3: TGTGCCAGCAGCACTCGACAGGGAAAAGGGACTAGGGTCTACAATGAGCAGTTCTTC.

The CDR3 is CASSPPSGGVTDTQYF. The CDR3 bases are TGTGCCAGCAGTCCTCCTAGCGGGGGAGTTACAGATACGCAGTATTTT. The rearrangement links TRBV28 to TRBJ2-3; 10 bases match TRBD2. Per the germline V gene, CDR1 is MDHEN and CDR2 is SYDVKM. After removal of 5 bases from V and 3 bases from J, the junction contained 8 bases not matched to a gene. The CDR3 has 16 residues.

The V gene is TRBV5-6, the J gene TRBJ2-7, with unresolved D. This CDR3 region has 15 residues. V dropped 0 bases and J dropped 3 bases, with 13 bases sitting between them. The germline CDR1 and CDR2 sequences are SGHDT and YYEEEE. The CDR3 here is CASSLEVRLGYEQYF. The CDR3 coding sequence is TGTGCCAGCAGCTTGGAGGTCAGGCTGGGCTACGAGCAGTACTTC.

This chain joins TRBV14 and TRBJ1-5; D call uncertain. Trimming removed 0 bases at V and 7 bases at J, with 19 bases between. The CDR3 sequence is 17 residues long. In germline, CDR1 is SGHDN, CDR2 FVKESK. For the CDR3, the DNA is TGTGCCAGCAGCCAAGAATTGAGAGCTAAGTCCACCCAGCCCCAGCATTTT. It yields the protein CASSQELRAKSTQPQHF. Full variable domain (remainder filled in from reference TRBV14 and TRBJ1-5): EAGVTQFPSHSVIEKGQTVTLRCDPISGHDNLYWYRRVMGKEIKFLLHFVKESKQDESGMPNNRFLAERTGGTYSTLKVQPAELEDSGVYFCASSQELRAKSTQPQHFGDGTRLSIL.

The CDR3 sequence: CASSLSDTYEQYF. CDR3 coding DNA: TGTGCCAGCAGCCTTAGCGATACCTACGAGCAGTACTTC. The genes are TRBV28 and TRBJ2-7, with D perhaps matching TRBD2 (5 bases). CDR3 size: 13 residues. CDR1 and CDR2 from the germline V gene are MDHEN and SYDVKM. With 6 bases removed from V and 2 bases from J, the gap between germline ends came to 11 bases.

The chain couples TRBV27 to TRBJ2-7, with 13 bases matching TRBD2. Trimming took 0 bases from V and 5 from J; bases not matched to a gene: 1. The CDR3 sequence is 15 residues long. CDR1 and CDR2 from the germline V gene are MNHEY and SMNVEV (reference sequence). The CDR3 bases are TGTGCCAGCAGTTTATCGGGACTAGCGGGACACGAGCAGTACTTC. Translating gives CASSLSGLAGHEQYF.

V and J are TRBV7-2 and TRBJ1-1; D may be TRBD1 (6 bases). The germline gives CDR1 SGHTA, CDR2 FQGNSA. V lost 6 bases, J lost 1 base, and 9 bases lay in between. This CDR3 has 13 residues. The CDR3 spells CASRPQGNTEAFF. In DNA, the CDR3 is TGTGCCAGCAGGCCACAGGGGAACACTGAAGCTTTCTTT.

This clone has more than one count but fewer than ten. The rearrangement uses TRBV6-5 and TRBJ1-1; weak D call: TRBD1 (6 bases). The V and J ends lost 7 bases and 0 bases respectively, with 15 bases between them. There are 15 residues in the CDR3. Germline values: CDR1 MNHEY, CDR2 SVGAGI. The chain's CDR3 is CASTLKGDMNTEAFF. DNA for the CDR3: TGTGCCAGCACCCTGAAAGGGGACATGAACACTGAAGCTTTCTTT.

The chain uses TRBV29-1 and TRBJ1-5, with a tentative D call TRBD1 (6 bases). The CDR3 is 13 residues long. Trimming cost V 4 bases and J 7 bases, with 14 bases left between them. Germline CDR1 SQVTM, CDR2 ANQGSEA. CDR3 sequence (DNA): TGCAGCGTTGTCACTATACAGGGACAGCCCCAGCATTTT. The encoded protein is CSVVTIQGQPQHF. The variable domain in full, with the rest retrieved from reference TRBV29-1 and TRBJ1-5, is SAVISQKPSRDICQRGTSLTIQCQVDSQVTMMFWYRQQPGQSLTLIATANQGSEATYESGFVIDKFPISRPNLTFSTLTVSNMSPEDSSIYLCSVVTIQGQPQHFGDGTRLSIL.

The V call is TRBV24-1, the J call TRBJ2-1, with D perhaps TRBD2 (5 bases). With 3 bases removed from V and 10 bases from J, the gap between germline ends came to 18 bases. Germline V gene lookup returns CDR1 KGHDR and CDR2 SFDVKD. CDR3 length: 15 amino acids. In DNA form, the CDR3 reads TGTGCCACCAGTGATCCCCCGTCTTTAAGAGGGGAGCAGTTCTTC. Protein product: CATSDPPSLRGEQFF.